A single sample gave rise to the 25 T cell receptor beta chains below, sequenced in a study of blood T cell repertoires in COVID-19. Clones were read by immunoSEQ multiplex PCR, and TCRdb kept only the in-frame ones, dropping some. This sample has about 220,000 clones; 80% to 90% occur once, and the top ten carry approximately 5.1%. Sequencing used peripheral blood. The receptors shown here come from a woman in her sixties or seventies who had recovered from COVID-19.

This clone came up a few times. V and J are TRBV3-1 (or the pseudogene TRBV3-2) and TRBJ1-2, with D possibly TRBD1 on 5 matching bases. Germline CDR1 and CDR2: LGHDT and YNNKEL (reference sequence). This CDR3 has 14 residues. Trimming removed 6 bases from V and 8 bases from J, with 19 bases in between. In DNA, the CDR3 is TGTGCCAGCAGACCAGCAGGCAGGGATGGCGGCTACACCTTC. Protein: CASRPAGRDGGYTF.

This chain links TRBV6-2 or TRBV6-3 with TRBJ2-3; D remains unclear. Germline V gene lookup returns CDR1 MNHEY and CDR2 SVGEGT. The CDR3 totals 13 residues. The V and J ends lost 1 base and 2 bases respectively, with 4 bases between them. Written as DNA, the CDR3 is TGTGCCAGCAGTTACTTTATCACAGATACGCAGTATTTT. Its translation: CASSYFITDTQYF.

The chain joins TRBV7-6 to TRBJ1-5; D may be TRBD1 (5 bases). The CDR3 is 15 residues long. Germline-derived CDR1 and CDR2 are SGHVS and FNYEAQ. V shed 1 base and J shed 4 bases, with 11 bases lying between them. The CDR3 spells CASSLVGGRNQPQHF. CDR3 nucleotides: TGTGCCAGCAGCTTAGTCGGGGGACGGAATCAGCCCCAGCATTTT.

This chain connects TRBV21-1 to TRBJ1-4. TRBV21-1 is tagged as a pseudogene. The CDR3 runs to 11 residues. The CDR3 sequence: CASATGKKLFF. DNA of the CDR3: TGTGCCAGCGCCACCGGGAAAAAACTGTTTTTT.

The rearrangement joins TRBV20-1 to TRBJ2-7, with D possibly being TRBD1 (6 bases). The V end was cut by 7 bases, the J end by 3 bases, with 10 bases between. The CDR3 spans 11 residues. In germline, CDR1 is DFQATT, CDR2 SNEGSKA (reference sequence). CDR3 DNA sequence: TGCAGTGGCGTACAGGGCTACGAGCAGTACTTC. Its translation: CSGVQGYEQYF.

This clone showed up just once. The chain couples TRBV6-5 to TRBJ1-2; D is perhaps TRBD1 (5 bases). The CDR3 runs 14 residues. Trimming removed 5 bases at V and 5 bases at J, with 15 bases between. Germline CDR1 MNHEY, CDR2 SVGAGI. The CDR3 nucleotides are TGTGCCAGCAGTCCGACAGCTAAGTGGTATGGCTACACCTTC. Its translation: CASSPTAKWYGYTF.

The rearrangement links TRBV7-3 to TRBJ2-5; 8 nucleotides line up with TRBD2. Germline values: CDR1 SGHTA, CDR2 FQGTGA. The CDR3 extends over 16 amino acids. The V and J ends lost 5 bases and 1 base, in that order; junction bases with no gene match: 9. The CDR3 coding sequence is TGTGCCAGCAGCCCTGGGGTAGCGGGGATCCAAGAGACCCAGTACTTC. Translation: CASSPGVAGIQETQYF.

This clone was seen a single time. The chain is built from TRBV21-1 and TRBJ1-2. TRBV21-1 is described as a pseudogene. The CDR3 extends over 13 amino acids. CDR3: CASWGRGEEGYTF. The DNA for the CDR3 is TGTGCCAGCTGGGGGAGAGGGGAGGAGGGCTACACCTTC.

The chain has TRBV27 and TRBJ1-4; D is uncertain. The germline V gene encodes CDR1 MNHEY and CDR2 SMNVEV (reference sequence). Trimming pared 4 bases from V and 5 bases from J, leaving 11 bases between. CDR3 length equals 14 residues. CDR3 coding DNA: TGTGCCAGCAGTTCCGGACTGGGGAATGAAAAACTGTTTTTT. Amino acid sequence: CASSSGLGNEKLFF. The full variable domain, its missing parts supplied by reference TRBV27 and TRBJ1-4, is EAQVTQNPRYLITVTGKKLTVTCSQNMNHEYMSWYRQDPGLGLRQIYYSMNVEVTDKGDVPEGYKVSRKEKRNFPLILESPSPNQTSLYFCASSSGLGNEKLFFGSGTQLSVL.

J is TRBJ2-3 and V is TRBV6-5; the match to TRBD1 covers 8 bases. Looked up from germline, CDR1 is MNHEY and CDR2 is SVGAGI. V shed 2 bases and J 0 bases; nucleotides not matched to a gene: 1. CDR3 length: 15 amino acids. The CDR3 sequence is CASSYQGASTDTQYF. DNA of the CDR3: TGTGCCAGCAGTTACCAGGGGGCAAGCACAGATACGCAGTATTTT.

This chain joins TRBV9 and TRBJ2-1, with 8 positions matching TRBD2. CDR1 and CDR2 from the germline V gene are SGDLS and YYNGEE. The CDR3 is made up of 15 amino acids. Germline trimming cut 1 base from V and 5 bases from J; bases unmatched to any gene: 5. The CDR3 DNA is TGTGCCAGCAGCGTAATGAGCGGGGGTAACAATGAGCAGTTCTTC. Its protein product is CASSVMSGGNNEQFF. The full variable domain, in which reference TRBV9 and TRBJ2-1 provide the parts outside the CDR3, is DSGVTQTPKHLITATGQRVTLRCSPRSGDLSVYWYQQSLDQGLQFLIQYYNGEERAKGNILERFSAQQFPDLHSELNLSSLELGDSALYFCASSVMSGGNNEQFFGPGTRLTVL.

V gene TRBV7-2 combines with J gene TRBJ1-2, with 7 bases that match TRBD1. Germline CDR1 is SGHTA and CDR2 is FQGNSA. V lost 5 bases, J lost 6 bases, and 12 bases stayed unmatched. The length of the CDR3 is 15 residues. The CDR3 nucleotides read TGTGCCAGCAGCCTAACTAGGGACAGCCCAGATGGCTACACCTTC. Its protein product is CASSLTRDSPDGYTF.

J is TRBJ1-2 and V is TRBV7-2; weak D call: TRBD1 (6 bases). This CDR3 spans 13 amino acids. The germline CDR1 and CDR2 sequences are SGHTA and FQGNSA. V lost 5 bases to trimming and J lost 2 bases, with 9 bases between them. The CDR3 bases are TGTGCCAGCAGCATCACAGGGAACTATGGCTACACCTTC. Amino acids: CASSITGNYGYTF.

The chain has TRBV7-8 and TRBJ2-7, with 9 bases identical to TRBD2. The CDR3 runs 16 residues. V dropped 3 bases and J dropped 1; count of bases not matched to a gene: 7. Per germline, CDR1 SGHVS and CDR2 FQNEAQ. CDR3 loop: CASSFLAGAQSYEQYF. DNA for the CDR3: TGTGCCAGCAGCTTCTTAGCGGGGGCCCAATCCTACGAGCAGTACTTC.

The genes are TRBV9 and TRBJ2-1; 7 bases fit TRBD2. There are 15 residues in the CDR3. V was pared by 1 base and J by 4 bases, with 5 bases of the junction left unmatched. Germline V gene lookup returns CDR1 SGDLS and CDR2 YYNGEE. The CDR3 is CASSVQAGEYNEQFF. The CDR3 DNA is TGTGCCAGCAGCGTACAGGCGGGGGAATACAATGAGCAGTTCTTC.

J is TRBJ1-2 and V is TRBV10-3; 8 bases are shared with TRBD1. This CDR3 has 18 residues. Germline V gene lookup returns CDR1 ENHRY and CDR2 SYGVKD. Trimming at V came to 3 bases and at J to 2 bases, leaving 14 bases not matched to a gene. The DNA for the CDR3 is TGTGCCATCAGTGAAGCCCATGGACAGGGTTTGGGGAACTATGGCTACACCTTC. Its protein is CAISEAHGQGLGNYGYTF.

The V call is TRBV7-2, the J call TRBJ1-3; D may be TRBD1 (6 bases). CDR1 and CDR2 from the germline V gene are SGHTA and FQGNSA. The length of the CDR3 is 14 residues. Trimming took off 4 bases at V and 3 bases at J, with 10 bases between the two ends. CDR3 in DNA: TGTGCCAGCAGCTCGGACAGATTTGGAAACACCATATATTTT. Residues: CASSSDRFGNTIYF.

This chain joins TRBV5-4 and TRBJ2-7; D is ambiguous. Germline V gene data show CDR1 as SGHNT and CDR2 as YYREEE (reference sequence). V was pared by 0 bases and J by 7 bases, with 11 bases between. The CDR3 sequence is 13 residues long. This CDR3 reads CASSLDPYEEQYF. Here the CDR3 DNA reads TGTGCCAGCAGCTTGGACCCATACGAGGAGCAGTACTTC.

The rearrangement uses TRBV18 and TRBJ1-4; tentatively, D is TRBD1 (6 bases). Germline V gives CDR1 KGHSH, CDR2 LQKENI. V was pared by 0 bases and J by 4 bases, with 9 bases between. CDR3 length: 15 residues. CDR3 loop: CASSPPSGVNEKLFF. CDR3 nucleotides: TGTGCCAGCTCACCACCGTCAGGGGTTAATGAAAAACTGTTTTTT.

This clone was counted only a few times. The chain links TRBV4-1 to TRBJ1-6; D is uncertain. Germline lookup yields CDR1 MGHRA and CDR2 YSYEKL. The CDR3 consists of 16 residues. V gave up 4 bases and J gave up 0 bases, with 10 bases separating them. The CDR3 is CASSLQGSSYNSPLHF. CDR3 bases: TGCGCCAGCAGCCTCCAAGGGAGCTCCTATAATTCACCCCTCCACTTT.

This clone occurred a few times. This chain connects TRBV30 to TRBJ1-3; maybe TRBD1 (6 bases). V was pared by 8 bases and J by 4 bases, with 12 bases between. CDR3 length equals 12 residues. Germline values: CDR1 GTSNPN, CDR2 SVGIG (reference sequence). CDR3 DNA sequence: TGTGCCAGAAAAGGGGGAGGAAACACCATATATTTT. Translating it yields CARKGGGNTIYF. Full variable domain (rest looked up from reference TRBV30 and TRBJ1-3): SQTIHQWPATLVQPVGSPLSLECTVEGTSNPNLYWYRQAAGRGLQLLFYSVGIGQISSEVPQNLSASRPQDRQFILSSKKLLLSDSGFYLCARKGGGNTIYFGEGSWLTVV.

The V and J genes are TRBV7-2 and TRBJ2-7, with D perhaps TRBD1 (5 bases). Trimming stripped 2 bases from V and 0 bases from J, with 11 bases between. The CDR3 sequence is 15 residues long. Germline V gene data show CDR1 as SGHTA and CDR2 as FQGNSA. CDR3 loop: CASSLQGMSSYEQYF. Here the CDR3 DNA reads TGTGCCAGCAGCTTACAGGGTATGAGCTCCTACGAGCAGTACTTC. Full variable domain (rest looked up from reference TRBV7-2 and TRBJ2-7): GAGVSQSPSNKVTEKGKDVELRCDPISGHTALYWYRQSLGQGLEFLIYFQGNSAPDKSGLPSDRFSAERTGGSVSTLTIQRTQQEDSAVYLCASSLQGMSSYEQYFGPGTRLTVT.

The rearrangement links TRBV6-2 or TRBV6-3 to TRBJ1-2; the D gene is possibly TRBD1 (5 bases). Looked up from germline, CDR1 is MNHEY and CDR2 is SVGEGT. V was trimmed by 0 bases and J by 5 bases, leaving 13 bases between them. This CDR3 contains 15 residues. CDR3 sequence: CASSYSRKEGYGYTF. The CDR3 nucleotides read TGTGCCAGCAGTTACTCGAGGAAGGAGGGGTATGGCTACACCTTC.

This chain uses TRBV28 with TRBJ2-5, with 7 bases identical to TRBD2. This CDR3 region has 14 residues. Losses at the gene ends were 3 bases for V and 3 bases for J; bases not matched to a gene: 4. The germline V gene has CDR1 MDHEN and CDR2 SYDVKM. The CDR3 nucleotides are TGTGCCAGCAGTTTGGGAGGGGAGAAAGAGACCCAGTACTTC. This translates into CASSLGGEKETQYF. Based on the CDR3 plus reference TRBV28 and TRBJ2-5, the full variable domain is DVKVTQSSRYLVKRTGEKVFLECVQDMDHENMFWYRQDPGLGLRLIYFSYDVKMKEKGDIPEGYSVSREKKERFSLILESASTNQTSMYLCASSLGGEKETQYFGPGTRLLVL.

The V gene is TRBV11-2, the J gene TRBJ2-7, with a tentative D call TRBD1 (6 bases). The CDR3 totals 13 residues. Germline V gene sequence: CDR1 SGHAT, CDR2 FQNNGV. The V gene lost 5 bases and the J gene lost 4 bases, with 12 bases spanning the gap. CDR3 loop: CASSQGQIYEQYF. The CDR3 nucleotides read TGTGCCAGCAGCCAAGGACAGATTTACGAGCAGTACTTC.